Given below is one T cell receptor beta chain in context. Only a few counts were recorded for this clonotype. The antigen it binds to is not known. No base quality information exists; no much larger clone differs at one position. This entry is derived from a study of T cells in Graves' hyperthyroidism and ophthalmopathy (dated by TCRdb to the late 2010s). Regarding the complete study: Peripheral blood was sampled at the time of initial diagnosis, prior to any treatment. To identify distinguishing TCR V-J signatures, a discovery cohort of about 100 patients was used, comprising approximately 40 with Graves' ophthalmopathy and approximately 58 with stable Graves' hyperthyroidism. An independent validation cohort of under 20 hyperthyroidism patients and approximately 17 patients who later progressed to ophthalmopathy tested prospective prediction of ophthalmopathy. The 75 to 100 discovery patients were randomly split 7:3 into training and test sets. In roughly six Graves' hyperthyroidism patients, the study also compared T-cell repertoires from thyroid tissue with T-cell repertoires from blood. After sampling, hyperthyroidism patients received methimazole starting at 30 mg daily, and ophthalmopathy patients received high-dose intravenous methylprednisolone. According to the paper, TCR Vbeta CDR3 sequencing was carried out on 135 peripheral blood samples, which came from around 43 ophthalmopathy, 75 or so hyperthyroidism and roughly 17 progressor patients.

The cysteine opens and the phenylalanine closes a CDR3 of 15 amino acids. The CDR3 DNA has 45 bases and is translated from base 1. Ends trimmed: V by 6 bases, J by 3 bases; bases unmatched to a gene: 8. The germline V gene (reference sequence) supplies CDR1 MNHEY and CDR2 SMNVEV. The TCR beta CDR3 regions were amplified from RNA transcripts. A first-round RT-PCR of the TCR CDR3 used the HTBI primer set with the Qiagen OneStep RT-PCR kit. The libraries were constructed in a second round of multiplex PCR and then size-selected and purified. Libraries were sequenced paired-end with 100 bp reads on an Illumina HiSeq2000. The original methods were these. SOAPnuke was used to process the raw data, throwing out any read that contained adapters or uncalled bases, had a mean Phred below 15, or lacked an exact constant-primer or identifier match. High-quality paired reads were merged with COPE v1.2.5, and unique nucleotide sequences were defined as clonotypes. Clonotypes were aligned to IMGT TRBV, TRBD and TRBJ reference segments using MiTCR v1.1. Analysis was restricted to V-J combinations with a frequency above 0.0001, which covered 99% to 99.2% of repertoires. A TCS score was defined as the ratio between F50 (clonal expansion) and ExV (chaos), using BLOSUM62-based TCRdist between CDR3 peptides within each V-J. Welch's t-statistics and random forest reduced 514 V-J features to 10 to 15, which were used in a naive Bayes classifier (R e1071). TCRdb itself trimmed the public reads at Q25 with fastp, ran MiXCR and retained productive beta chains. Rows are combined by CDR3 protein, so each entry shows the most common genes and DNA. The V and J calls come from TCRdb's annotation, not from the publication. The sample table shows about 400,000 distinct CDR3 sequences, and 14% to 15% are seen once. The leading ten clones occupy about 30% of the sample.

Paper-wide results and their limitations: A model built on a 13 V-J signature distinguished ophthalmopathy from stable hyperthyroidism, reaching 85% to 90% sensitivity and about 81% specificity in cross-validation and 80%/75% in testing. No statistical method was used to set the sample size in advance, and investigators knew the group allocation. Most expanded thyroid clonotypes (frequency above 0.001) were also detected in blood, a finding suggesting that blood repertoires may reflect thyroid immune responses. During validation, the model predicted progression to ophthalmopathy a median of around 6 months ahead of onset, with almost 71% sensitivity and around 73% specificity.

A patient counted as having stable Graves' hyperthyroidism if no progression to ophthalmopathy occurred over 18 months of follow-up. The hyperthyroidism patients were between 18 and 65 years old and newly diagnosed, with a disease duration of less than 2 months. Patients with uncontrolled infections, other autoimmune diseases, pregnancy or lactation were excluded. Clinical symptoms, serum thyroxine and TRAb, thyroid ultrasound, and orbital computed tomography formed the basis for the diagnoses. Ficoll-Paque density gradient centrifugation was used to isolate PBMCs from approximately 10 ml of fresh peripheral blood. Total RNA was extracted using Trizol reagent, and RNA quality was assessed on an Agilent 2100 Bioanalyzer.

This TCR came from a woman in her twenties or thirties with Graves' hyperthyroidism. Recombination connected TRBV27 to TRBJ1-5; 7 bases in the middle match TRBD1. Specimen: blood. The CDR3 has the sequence CASRGGDSDNQPQHF. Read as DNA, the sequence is TGTGCCAGCAGGGGGGGGGACAGCGACAATCAGCCCCAGCATTTT.